These T cell receptor beta chains were read from a single sample in a study of CD8 T cells in ankylosing spondylitis. One entry per CDR3 protein, called by TCRdb with MiXCR from the 5' RACE reads. The data hold fewer than 400,000 distinct CDR3 sequences, with 20% to 25% observed a single time. The sequenced sample was blood, either unsorted or a sorted T cell fraction (not recorded which). Receptors were obtained from a male donor with ankylosing spondylitis. Both conserved end residues are part of each CDR3. Each record gives: clone size, V gene, CDR3 protein. Size is omitted from some rows. Given values are once, few, many or a class for expanded clones.

clone size: NA; V gene: TRBV29-1; CDR3 protein: CSVGWEGNQPQHF
clone size: NA; V gene: TRBV20-1; CDR3 protein: CSASPSGSQETQYF
clone size: few; V gene: TRBV25-1; CDR3 protein: CASSGTGWNQPQHF
clone size: NA; V gene: TRBV5-1; CDR3 protein: CASSLEAFSGNTIYF
clone size: few; V gene: TRBV5-1; CDR3 protein: CASRNVVNTEAFF
clone size: few; V gene: TRBV4-3; CDR3 protein: CASSQVLQGGAYEQYF
clone size: NA; V gene: TRBV9; CDR3 protein: CASSVTDGGGAGELFF
clone size: NA; V gene: TRBV25-1; CDR3 protein: CASSEPQIEQFF
clone size: few; V gene: TRBV20-1; CDR3 protein: CSAPKETQYF
clone size: few; V gene: TRBV15; CDR3 protein: CATSRGNADTQYF
clone size: NA; V gene: TRBV7-6; CDR3 protein: CASSFMTLTGVAAGELFF
clone size: NA; V gene: TRBV20-1; CDR3 protein: CSPGLATDTQYF
clone size: NA; V gene: TRBV2; CDR3 protein: CASSIAWGQETQYF
clone size: few; V gene: TRBV12-3/TRBV12-4; CDR3 protein: CASSFLWERQGKEKLFF
clone size: NA; V gene: TRBV11-2; CDR3 protein: CASSLDHGRGPYEQYF
clone size: NA; V gene: TRBV11-1; CDR3 protein: CASSSGTFYNEQFF
clone size: NA; V gene: TRBV20-1; CDR3 protein: CSAGPPRQGSTDTQYF
clone size: NA; V gene: TRBV14; CDR3 protein: CASSQDRVKQYF
clone size: NA; V gene: TRBV20-1; CDR3 protein: CSAGPARGLNEQFF
clone size: many; V gene: TRBV5-1; CDR3 protein: CASSTTGPVTYTGELFF
clone size: NA; V gene: TRBV5-1; CDR3 protein: CASSEGLPTGELFF
clone size: many; V gene: TRBV12-3/TRBV12-4; CDR3 protein: CASTPGDTQYF
clone size: NA; V gene: TRBV29-1; CDR3 protein: CSVGQAQNTEAFF